This T cell receptor beta chain was captured by sequencing in a study of blood T cells in healthy people across ages. The study's findings and limits: Unsorted PBMCs blocked a conclusive comparison of naive and antigen-experienced cells.

Each sample yielded at least 6 million isolated PBMCs. A second 7 to 11 cycle PCR used barcoded and J-beta primers. All cDNA molecules were each tagged by a template-switch adaptor with 12 random nucleotides. TCRdb analysed the 5' RACE reads with MiXCR anew, one entry per CDR3 protein. In the table there are roughly 410,000 distinct CDR3 sequences, 45% to 60% of which are singletons. This CDR3 is built from 15 residues. The germline V gene has CDR1 GTSNPN and CDR2 SVGIG (reference sequence). With 5 bases clipped from V and 3 bases from J, the junction kept 10 bases outside the gene matches. Points on this clonotype: The antigen is unknown.

The sequence came from a man in his sixties in good health. Sequenced input: blood. This sequence joins TRBV30 and TRBJ1-2, with TRBD1 identical over 9 bases. CDR3 nucleotide sequence: TGTGCCTGGTCCCCCGGGACAGGGACCTACTATGGCTACACCTTC. Protein sequence: CAWSPGTGTYYGYTF.